This T cell receptor beta chain derives from a study of neurological immune-mediated disorders. Synthesis of cDNA was performed by 5'RACE using 10-nucleotide random UMIs. TCRdb recomputed calls from the 5' RACE reads with MiXCR, one row per CDR3 protein. This sample carries under 45,000 distinct CDR3 sequences, around a fifth of them seen once, and the ten largest clones take around 4.2%. This clonotype was seen at least ten times. Its specificity is not known. Study-level points and caveats: The level of TCR clonal expansion was highest in patients with HTLV-1-associated myelopathy and lowest in multiple sclerosis, where it fell below the level seen in healthy controls.

The time point here: technical triplicate 3. Unsorted libraries came from 2 million PBMCs stored at -80 °C. The V gene lost 7 bases and the J gene lost 4 bases, with 19 bases spanning the gap. The CDR3 covers 14 residues. Germline loops: CDR1 DFQATT, CDR2 SNEGSKA (reference sequence). This TCR came from a man aged 60-69 years with HTLV-1-associated myelopathy (HAM/TSP). The chain joins TRBV20-1 to TRBJ1-2; D is uncertain. Sequencing input: PBMCs. CDR3 region: CSVSMAPMSYGYTF. For the CDR3, the DNA is TGCAGTGTTTCGATGGCCCCAATGTCCTATGGCTACACCTTC.